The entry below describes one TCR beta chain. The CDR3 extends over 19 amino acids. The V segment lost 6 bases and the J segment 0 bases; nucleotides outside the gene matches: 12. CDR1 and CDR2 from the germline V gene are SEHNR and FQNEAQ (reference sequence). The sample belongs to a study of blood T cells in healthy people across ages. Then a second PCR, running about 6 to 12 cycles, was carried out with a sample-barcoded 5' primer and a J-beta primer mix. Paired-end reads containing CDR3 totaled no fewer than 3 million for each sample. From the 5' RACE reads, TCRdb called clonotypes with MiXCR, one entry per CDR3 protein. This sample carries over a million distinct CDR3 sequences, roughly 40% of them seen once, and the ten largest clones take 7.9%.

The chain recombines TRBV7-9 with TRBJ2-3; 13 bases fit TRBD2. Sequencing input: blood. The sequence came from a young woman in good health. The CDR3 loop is CASSSPGTSGVLSTDTQYF. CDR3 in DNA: TGTGCCAGCAGTAGTCCCGGGACTAGCGGGGTCTTAAGCACAGATACGCAGTATTTT.